The entry that follows covers one T cell receptor (beta chain) sequence. This clonotype was counted only a few times. What antigen it recognizes has not been identified. No base quality values were provided; no much bigger clone lies one nucleotide off. The treatment or condition tag for this specimen amounts to: allogeneic hematopoietic cell transplantation with graft depleted of TCRalphabeta T cells and CD19 B cells. The children who served as transplant recipients had been given grafts of TCRalphabeta/CD19-depleted allogeneic hematopoietic cells. The record originates from a study of T-cell reconstitution after alpha-beta-depleted transplantation in children (dated by TCRdb to 2016 to 2017). As for the study more broadly: T-cell immune reconstitution after TCRalphabeta/CD19-depleted allogeneic hematopoietic cell transplantation in children was quantitatively tracked in the study by means of TCR repertoire profiling. General findings and caveats noted by the study authors: The apparently early alphabetaT-cell count recovery about two months after transplant was reportedly dependent on only several hundred rapidly expanded clones derived from non-depleted graft cells. Over the following months the frequencies of hyperexpanded clones went down, and after one year T-cell counts and TCRbeta diversity were mostly credited to newly produced T cells. In some patients, the high TCRbeta diversity seen at day 60 was put down to recipient T cells and intrathymic progenitors that had survived conditioning.

Library construction relied on PCR. Data came from an Illumina HiSeq 2500. TCR library preparation used molecular barcoding, with unique molecular identifiers applied to normalize quantification of the TCRbeta repertoire. Through fastp at Q25 and MiXCR, TCRdb rebuilt clones from the public reads, retaining in-frame beta chains. Every distinct CDR3 protein forms one entry, paired with its most common genes and DNA. Across this sample there are roughly 100,000 distinct CDR3 sequences, with roughly 7.2% seen only once. The top ten clonotypes cover roughly 17% of the sample. V is pared back by 1 base and J by 3 bases, with 16 bases lying between the germline termini. The CDR3 contains 15 residues, cysteine and phenylalanine counted. The only DNA kept is the CDR3, 45 bases in frame from the first base. According to the germline V gene, CDR1 reads SQVTM and CDR2 reads ANQGSEA.

This sequence was found in a boy aged 2 to 9 with acute lymphoblastic leukemia, due to receive a stem cell transplant. The chain joins TRBV29-1 to TRBJ2-7; the D gene identity is not certain. This material consisted of PBMCs, taken before TCRalphabeta/CD19-depleted stem cell transplant. The sequenced DNA: TGCAGCGTTGAAGGAGGTCTCCCGGGCATCTACGAGCAGTACTTC. Translated, it gives CSVEGGLPGIYEQYF.